This entry describes one T cell receptor beta chain. The sample's treatment: roughly 20 received Ad26.COV2.S at low or high dose, single or two shots; roughly five received placebo; per-sample allocation not given. Repertoires come from day 63 after the first vaccine or placebo injection. The vaccine delivered Wuhan-strain SARS-CoV-2 spike through an Ad26 vector. V lost 4 bases, J lost 1 base, and 4 bases stayed unmatched. The CDR3 runs 14 residues. Germline CDR1 reads LNHDA; CDR2 reads SQIVND (reference sequence). This record comes from a study of Ad26.COV2.S vaccination and SARS-CoV-2 variants. Study-wide context: Intramuscular Ad26.COV2.S doses were given once or twice, 56 days apart.

The repertoire was sequenced with immunoSEQ multiplex PCR; TCRdb's copy has only in-frame clones and lacks some. Here the sample spans over 400,000 clones, roughly 90% being singletons. V gene TRBV19 combines with J gene TRBJ2-7, with 7 bases aligning to TRBD1. This specimen was peripheral blood, taken in a trial of Ad26.COV2.S vaccine versus placebo. The sequence was obtained from a person aged 18-60 years who received the Ad26.COV2.S COVID-19 vaccine or a placebo. This CDR3 reads CASSRQGESYEQYF. CDR3 sequence (DNA): TGTGCCAGTAGTAGACAGGGCGAGTCCTACGAGCAGTACTTC.